These T cell receptor beta chains were read from a single sample in a study of T cell repertoires in cytomegalovirus infection. Antigens of these TCRs are unknown. MiXCR, applied by TCRdb to the reads, yields one record per CDR3 protein. The table has 680,000 or so distinct CDR3 sequences, roughly 36% seen once. Sequences were derived from cultured PBMCs, sampled from culture after CMV antigen stimulation. The source is a human donor in good health (CMV status not recorded). Some clones in this sample may be carry-over from other donors' samples. CDR3s include the opening cysteine and the closing phenylalanine or tryptophan. The D gene is left open where the match is weak. Size is stated for part of the rows, as once, few or many counts, or as a class when the clone is expanded.

abundance: .
d_gene: TRBD1
v_gene: TRBV10-3
j_gene: TRBJ2-4
CDR3aa: CAISGGQGNQYF
CDR3nt: TGTGCCATCAGTGGGGGACAGGGTAATCAGTACTTC

abundance: .
d_gene: .
v_gene: TRBV7-9
j_gene: TRBJ2-5
CDR3aa: CASSEAVVQETQYF
CDR3nt: TGTGCCAGCAGCGAGGCGGTTGTCCAAGAGACCCAGTACTTC

abundance: .
d_gene: .
v_gene: TRBV2
j_gene: TRBJ2-3
CDR3aa: CASTAVRSTDTQYF
CDR3nt: TGTGCCAGCACTGCGGTCAGAAGCACAGATACGCAGTATTTT

abundance: .
d_gene: .
v_gene: TRBV7-2
j_gene: TRBJ2-5
CDR3aa: CASSFAQGIETQYF
CDR3nt: TGTGCCAGCAGCTTCGCACAGGGTATCGAGACCCAGTACTTC

abundance: few
d_gene: .
v_gene: TRBV7-9
j_gene: TRBJ1-1
CDR3aa: CASSLLSSGGGEAFF
CDR3nt: TGTGCCAGCAGCTTACTAAGTTCGGGCGGCGGTGAAGCTTTCTTT

abundance: few
d_gene: TRBD1
v_gene: TRBV12-3/TRBV12-4
j_gene: TRBJ2-7
CDR3aa: CASSRQGVNEQYF
CDR3nt: TGTGCCAGCAGCCGACAGGGGGTGAACGAGCAGTACTTC

abundance: .
d_gene: .
v_gene: TRBV6-1
j_gene: TRBJ1-1
CDR3aa: CASSEALLLEAFF
CDR3nt: TGTGCCAGCAGTGAAGCGCTTCTGCTTGAAGCTTTCTTT

abundance: .
d_gene: .
v_gene: TRBV7-4
j_gene: TRBJ1-2
CDR3aa: CASSLARPPLYGYAF
CDR3nt: TGTGCCAGCAGCTTAGCCCGCCCACCGCTCTATGGCTACGCCTTC

abundance: .
d_gene: .
v_gene: TRBV7-1
j_gene: TRBJ2-3
CDR3aa: CASSRRLSTDTQYF
CDR3nt: TGTGCCAGCAGCCGGAGGCTTAGCACAGATACGCAGTATTTT

abundance: .
d_gene: TRBD1
v_gene: TRBV12-3/TRBV12-4
j_gene: TRBJ2-6
CDR3aa: CASTLTGVSGANVLTF
CDR3nt: TGTGCCAGCACCTTGACAGGGGTATCTGGGGCCAACGTCCTGACTTTC

abundance: .
d_gene: .
v_gene: TRBV15
j_gene: TRBJ1-5
CDR3aa: CATSRDLRTRNQPQHF
CDR3nt: TGTGCCACCAGCAGAGATTTGAGGACCCGCAATCAGCCCCAGCATTTT

abundance: few
d_gene: TRBD1
v_gene: TRBV12-3/TRBV12-4
j_gene: TRBJ2-5
CDR3aa: CASSPTGAGETQYF
CDR3nt: TGTGCCAGCAGCCCTACAGGGGCCGGAGAGACCCAGTACTTC

abundance: .
d_gene: .
v_gene: TRBV20-1
j_gene: TRBJ2-7
CDR3aa: CSASLLVSGAYEQYF
CDR3nt: TGCAGTGCTAGCTTGTTAGTCTCGGGAGCCTACGAGCAGTACTTC

abundance: .
d_gene: .
v_gene: TRBV29-1
j_gene: TRBJ2-3
CDR3aa: CSVVRADTQYF
CDR3nt: TGCAGCGTTGTAAGGGCAGATACGCAGTATTTT

abundance: few
d_gene: .
v_gene: TRBV6-2/TRBV6-3
j_gene: TRBJ2-3
CDR3aa: CASSSGISTDTQYF
CDR3nt: TGTGCCAGCAGTTCGGGTATCAGCACAGATACGCAGTATTTT

abundance: many
d_gene: .
v_gene: TRBV7-2
j_gene: TRBJ2-4
CDR3aa: CASSSGATKNIQYF
CDR3nt: TGTGCCAGCAGCTCCGGAGCAACCAAAAACATTCAGTACTTC

abundance: .
d_gene: TRBD2
v_gene: TRBV12-3/TRBV12-4
j_gene: TRBJ2-1
CDR3aa: CASSSTSGGNEQFF
CDR3nt: TGTGCCAGCAGTTCGACTAGCGGGGGCAATGAGCAGTTCTTC

abundance: once
d_gene: .
v_gene: TRBV11-2
j_gene: TRBJ1-4
CDR3aa: CASSYLGEKLFF
CDR3nt: TGTGCCAGCAGCTACCTGGGTGAAAAACTGTTTTTT

abundance: .
d_gene: TRBD2
v_gene: TRBV20-1
j_gene: TRBJ2-5
CDR3aa: CSARDRAGDQETQYF
CDR3nt: TGCAGTGCTAGAGACCGAGCGGGGGACCAAGAGACCCAGTACTTC

abundance: .
d_gene: .
v_gene: TRBV6-6
j_gene: TRBJ1-1
CDR3aa: CASKLGTVNTEAFF
CDR3nt: TGTGCCAGCAAGCTAGGGACGGTGAACACTGAAGCTTTCTTT

abundance: .
d_gene: .
v_gene: TRBV19
j_gene: TRBJ2-1
CDR3aa: CASSILRGSYNEQFF
CDR3nt: TGTGCCAGTAGTATCTTACGAGGGTCCTACAATGAGCAGTTCTTC

abundance: .
d_gene: .
v_gene: TRBV2
j_gene: TRBJ2-7
CDR3aa: CASSRQRSSYEQYF
CDR3nt: TGTGCCAGCAGCCGACAGAGAAGCTCCTACGAGCAGTACTTC

abundance: few
d_gene: .
v_gene: TRBV10-3
j_gene: TRBJ2-5
CDR3aa: CAISESQETQYF
CDR3nt: TGTGCCATCAGTGAGAGCCAAGAGACCCAGTACTTC

abundance: .
d_gene: .
v_gene: TRBV4-1
j_gene: TRBJ1-5
CDR3aa: CASSQILINQPQHF
CDR3nt: TGCGCCAGCAGCCAAATCCTGATTAATCAGCCCCAGCATTTT

abundance: many
d_gene: .
v_gene: TRBV7-2
j_gene: TRBJ1-2
CDR3aa: CASSIDRFYTF
CDR3nt: TGTGCCAGCAGCATAGACAGATTCTACACCTTC

abundance: few
d_gene: .
v_gene: TRBV6-1
j_gene: TRBJ2-3
CDR3aa: CASSPDNRRTDTQYF
CDR3nt: TGTGCCAGCAGTCCCGACAACCGACGGACAGATACGCAGTATTTT

abundance: few
d_gene: TRBD2
v_gene: TRBV12-3/TRBV12-4
j_gene: TRBJ2-1
CDR3aa: CASSDSGRAKYEQFF
CDR3nt: TGTGCCAGCAGTGACAGCGGGAGGGCCAAATATGAGCAGTTCTTC

abundance: .
d_gene: .
v_gene: TRBV24-1
j_gene: TRBJ1-1
CDR3aa: CATSDPRQGGTEAFF
CDR3nt: TGTGCCACCAGTGACCCCCGTCAGGGTGGGACTGAAGCTTTCTTT

abundance: .
d_gene: .
v_gene: TRBV7-2
j_gene: TRBJ2-7
CDR3aa: CASSQSPIASEQYF
CDR3nt: TGTGCCAGCAGCCAGTCCCCTATTGCCTCCGAGCAGTACTTC

abundance: .
d_gene: TRBD2
v_gene: TRBV12-3/TRBV12-4
j_gene: TRBJ2-7
CDR3aa: CASMTSGGSKTYEQYF
CDR3nt: TGTGCCAGTATGACTAGCGGGGGGTCGAAAACCTACGAGCAGTACTTC

abundance: .
d_gene: .
v_gene: TRBV20-1
j_gene: TRBJ2-5
CDR3aa: CSAMVGETQYF
CDR3nt: TGCAGTGCTATGGTTGGAGAGACCCAGTACTTC

abundance: .
d_gene: .
v_gene: TRBV28
j_gene: TRBJ1-2
CDR3aa: CASSTQTPFYGYTF
CDR3nt: TGTGCCAGCAGTACCCAAACCCCCTTCTATGGCTACACCTTC

abundance: few
d_gene: TRBD1
v_gene: TRBV11-3
j_gene: TRBJ1-5
CDR3aa: CASSRPDRQGCNQPQHF
CDR3nt: TGTGCCAGCAGCCGACCCGACAGACAGGGTTGCAATCAGCCCCAGCATTTT

abundance: .
d_gene: TRBD2
v_gene: TRBV12-3/TRBV12-4
j_gene: TRBJ2-3
CDR3aa: CASSGGLAGAGTDTQYF
CDR3nt: TGTGCCAGCTCCGGGGGACTAGCGGGAGCAGGCACAGATACGCAGTATTTT

abundance: few
d_gene: TRBD2
v_gene: TRBV7-9
j_gene: TRBJ2-1
CDR3aa: CASSLPGTSGRGSYNEQFF
CDR3nt: TGTGCCAGCAGCTTACCCGGGACTAGCGGGAGGGGGTCCTACAATGAGCAGTTCTTC

abundance: few
d_gene: TRBD2
v_gene: TRBV4-2
j_gene: TRBJ2-4
CDR3aa: CASSQAGGGNIQYF
CDR3nt: TGTGCCAGCAGCCAAGCGGGGGGGGGAAACATTCAGTACTTC

abundance: .
d_gene: TRBD1
v_gene: TRBV10-3
j_gene: TRBJ1-2
CDR3aa: CAISEFGQEDGYTF
CDR3nt: TGTGCCATCAGTGAATTCGGACAGGAGGATGGCTACACCTTC

abundance: .
d_gene: TRBD1
v_gene: TRBV12-3/TRBV12-4
j_gene: TRBJ1-4
CDR3aa: CASSNRGGNEKLFF
CDR3nt: TGTGCCAGCAGTAACAGGGGAGGTAATGAAAAACTGTTTTTT

abundance: .
d_gene: TRBD2
v_gene: TRBV2
j_gene: TRBJ2-1
CDR3aa: CASRATSPINNEQFF
CDR3nt: TGTGCCAGCAGGGCGACTAGCCCCATCAACAATGAGCAGTTCTTC

abundance: few
d_gene: TRBD2
v_gene: TRBV7-4
j_gene: TRBJ2-3
CDR3aa: CASRERGGVRPTDTQYF
CDR3nt: TGTGCCAGCAGAGAACGGGGGGGGGTACGACCCACAGATACGCAGTATTTT

abundance: few
d_gene: .
v_gene: TRBV4-1
j_gene: TRBJ2-6
CDR3aa: CASSQDRGTGANVLTF
CDR3nt: TGCGCCAGCAGCCAAGACCGGGGTACTGGGGCCAACGTCCTGACTTTC

abundance: .
d_gene: .
v_gene: TRBV20-1
j_gene: TRBJ1-6
CDR3aa: CSAPALQSSYNSPLHF
CDR3nt: TGCAGTGCCCCGGCGTTACAGAGCTCCTATAATTCACCCCTCCACTTT

abundance: few
d_gene: .
v_gene: TRBV6-5
j_gene: TRBJ2-2
CDR3aa: CASSPAYTGELFF
CDR3nt: TGTGCCAGCAGTCCGGCGTACACCGGGGAGCTGTTTTTT

abundance: few
d_gene: TRBD2
v_gene: TRBV7-2
j_gene: TRBJ2-1
CDR3aa: CASSLYAGGAGEQFF
CDR3nt: TGTGCCAGCAGCCTCTACGCGGGGGGGGCTGGTGAGCAGTTCTTC

abundance: .
d_gene: .
v_gene: TRBV27
j_gene: TRBJ2-7
CDR3aa: CASSSRQGGLYEQYF
CDR3nt: TGTGCCAGCAGTTCAAGACAGGGAGGACTCTACGAGCAGTACTTC